Listed below are T cell receptor beta chains from one sample, sequenced in a study of cytomegalovirus exposure and HLA in healthy donors. TCRdb keeps only in-frame clones here, not all; method: immunoSEQ multiplex PCR. Of 130,000 or so clones in the sample, 8.5% are singletons; the top ten hold 4.5% to 7%. The specimen sequenced was PBMCs. The receptors shown here come from a man aged 35 to 55 in good health and CMV-seronegative. Both conserved end residues are part of each CDR3. D genes are given only for firm matches. The size of a clone is reported for some rows only, either as once, few or many, or as a class for expanded clones.

V gene: TRBV21-1; clone size: NA; D gene: NA; J gene: TRBJ2-2; CDR3 DNA: TGTGCCAGCAGCGAGATCAGGTCCACCGGGGAGCTGTTTTTT; CDR3 protein: CASSEIRSTGELFF
V gene: TRBV30; clone size: few; D gene: TRBD1; J gene: TRBJ1-6; CDR3 DNA: TGTGCCTGGAGAGACAGGGGAGGCCATTCACCCCTCCACTTT; CDR3 protein: CAWRDRGGHSPLHF
V gene: TRBV11-2; clone size: few; D gene: NA; J gene: TRBJ1-1; CDR3 DNA: TGTGCCAGCAGCTTCTCTCGACTGACGAACACTGAAGCTTTCTTT; CDR3 protein: CASSFSRLTNTEAFF
V gene: TRBV25-1; clone size: NA; D gene: NA; J gene: TRBJ2-6; CDR3 DNA: TGTGCCAGCAGGTGGGGGCACCACTCTGGGGCCAACGTCCTGACTTTC; CDR3 protein: CASRWGHHSGANVLTF
V gene: TRBV5-1; clone size: few; D gene: NA; J gene: TRBJ1-1; CDR3 DNA: TGCGCCAGCAGCTCCACCGGGGGGCTCGCTGAAGCTTTCTTT; CDR3 protein: CASSSTGGLAEAFF
V gene: TRBV15; clone size: few; D gene: NA; J gene: TRBJ2-7; CDR3 DNA: TGTGCCACCAGCAGCACAGGTGGCGAGCAGTACTTC; CDR3 protein: CATSSTGGEQYF
V gene: TRBV29-1; clone size: NA; D gene: TRBD1; J gene: TRBJ1-2; CDR3 DNA: TGCAGCGCCGGGGACAGGGTCGGTGGCTACACCTTC; CDR3 protein: CSAGDRVGGYTF
V gene: TRBV30; clone size: few; D gene: NA; J gene: TRBJ1-1; CDR3 DNA: TGTGCCTGGAAAGGCGGGGTTTGGACTGAAGCTTTCTTT; CDR3 protein: CAWKGGVWTEAFF
V gene: TRBV6-5; clone size: NA; D gene: NA; J gene: TRBJ1-2; CDR3 DNA: TGTGCCAGCAGGACGGACAGTAACTATGGCTACACCTTC; CDR3 protein: CASRTDSNYGYTF
V gene: TRBV19; clone size: few; D gene: NA; J gene: TRBJ1-5; CDR3 DNA: TGTGCCAGTAGTCCTCGCAGTAGCAATCAGCCCCAGCATTTT; CDR3 protein: CASSPRSSNQPQHF
V gene: TRBV5-1; clone size: NA; D gene: NA; J gene: TRBJ1-1; CDR3 DNA: TGCGCCAGCAGCTTGACCGGGAACACTGAAGCTTTCTTT; CDR3 protein: CASSLTGNTEAFF
V gene: TRBV28; clone size: few; D gene: TRBD1; J gene: TRBJ1-1; CDR3 DNA: TGTGCCAGCAGTTCCGGACAGGGGTACCTGAGGTCTGAAGCTTTCTTT; CDR3 protein: CASSSGQGYLRSEAFF
V gene: TRBV30; clone size: few; D gene: TRBD2; J gene: TRBJ2-2; CDR3 DNA: TGTGCCTGGACGAGGGAGCGGGGCGATACCGGGGAGCTGTTTTTT; CDR3 protein: CAWTRERGDTGELFF
V gene: TRBV30; clone size: NA; D gene: NA; J gene: TRBJ1-1; CDR3 DNA: TGTGCCTGGAGTGCGGATGGGAGCACTGAAGCTTTCTTT; CDR3 protein: CAWSADGSTEAFF
V gene: TRBV7-9; clone size: few; D gene: TRBD1; J gene: TRBJ2-7; CDR3 DNA: TGTGCCAGCAACTCTCCGGGACAGGGGGCCTACGAGCAGTACTTC; CDR3 protein: CASNSPGQGAYEQYF
V gene: TRBV7-7; clone size: NA; D gene: TRBD2; J gene: TRBJ2-1; CDR3 DNA: TGTGCCAGCAGCTCAGGACTAGCGGGGGATAGTTCCTACAATGAGCAGTTCTTC; CDR3 protein: CASSSGLAGDSSYNEQFF
V gene: TRBV5-4; clone size: few; D gene: TRBD2; J gene: TRBJ2-5; CDR3 DNA: TGTGCCAGCAGCTTAGGCGGGGGAGAGACCCAGTACTTC; CDR3 protein: CASSLGGGETQYF
V gene: TRBV10-2; clone size: NA; D gene: TRBD1; J gene: TRBJ2-1; CDR3 DNA: TGCGCCAGCAGTGGGGGACAGGGTAATGAGCAGTTCTTC; CDR3 protein: CASSGGQGNEQFF
V gene: TRBV6-5; clone size: NA; D gene: TRBD1; J gene: TRBJ2-7; CDR3 DNA: TGTGCCAGCAGTTACTCCTCAAGGGGGCCATGGTACGAGCAGTACTTC; CDR3 protein: CASSYSSRGPWYEQYF
V gene: TRBV30; clone size: few; D gene: NA; J gene: TRBJ2-7; CDR3 DNA: TGTGCCTGGTTAGACATATACGAGCAGTACTTC; CDR3 protein: CAWLDIYEQYF
V gene: TRBV5-5; clone size: few; D gene: TRBD1; J gene: TRBJ1-5; CDR3 DNA: TGTGCCAGCAGCTTGGCGCCGGGACAGGGCCAGCCCCAGCATTTT; CDR3 protein: CASSLAPGQGQPQHF
V gene: TRBV28; clone size: NA; D gene: TRBD2; J gene: TRBJ2-2; CDR3 DNA: TGTGCCAGCTCGGGCGGGGGGAACACCGGGGAGCTGTTTTTT; CDR3 protein: CASSGGGNTGELFF
V gene: TRBV27; clone size: NA; D gene: TRBD1; J gene: TRBJ1-5; CDR3 DNA: TGTGCCAGCAGTCATGGGACAGGGAATCAGCCCCAGCATTTT; CDR3 protein: CASSHGTGNQPQHF
V gene: TRBV11-3; clone size: few; D gene: NA; J gene: TRBJ2-6; CDR3 DNA: TGTGCCAGCAGTAAAGGACAGACAAGCTCTGGGGCCAACGTCCTGACTTTC; CDR3 protein: CASSKGQTSSGANVLTF
V gene: TRBV28; clone size: few; D gene: NA; J gene: TRBJ1-2; CDR3 DNA: TGTGCCAGCAGTTTGAGTAACTATGGCTACACCTTC; CDR3 protein: CASSLSNYGYTF
V gene: TRBV27; clone size: few; D gene: NA; J gene: TRBJ2-7; CDR3 DNA: TGTGCCAGCAGTTCGGACGCCGGAGGGTACGAGCAGTACTTC; CDR3 protein: CASSSDAGGYEQYF
V gene: TRBV4-1; clone size: NA; D gene: TRBD2; J gene: TRBJ2-5; CDR3 DNA: TGCGCCAGCAGCCAATACCGACTAGCGGGGGAAGAGACCCAGTACTTC; CDR3 protein: CASSQYRLAGEETQYF
V gene: TRBV30; clone size: NA; D gene: NA; J gene: TRBJ2-5; CDR3 DNA: TGTGCCTGGAGTCTGGGCCGGGAGACCCAGTACTTC; CDR3 protein: CAWSLGRETQYF
V gene: TRBV27; clone size: NA; D gene: NA; J gene: TRBJ2-7; CDR3 DNA: TGTGCCAGCAGTGTTACAGGTTTCTCCTACGAGCAGTACTTC; CDR3 protein: CASSVTGFSYEQYF
V gene: TRBV18; clone size: few; D gene: NA; J gene: TRBJ2-7; CDR3 DNA: TGTGCCAGCTCACCTCATTCCTACGAGCAGTACTTC; CDR3 protein: CASSPHSYEQYF
V gene: TRBV11-3; clone size: NA; D gene: NA; J gene: TRBJ2-5; CDR3 DNA: TGTGCCAGCAGCCCCAGAACAGGGTCGGCTGAGACCCAGTACTTC; CDR3 protein: CASSPRTGSAETQYF
V gene: TRBV13; clone size: NA; D gene: TRBD1; J gene: TRBJ2-5; CDR3 DNA: TGTGCCAGCAGCTCACTAGGGACAGGGGGAAAAGAGAACCAGTACTTC; CDR3 protein: CASSSLGTGGKENQYF
V gene: TRBV6-6; clone size: few; D gene: TRBD1; J gene: TRBJ2-5; CDR3 DNA: TGTGCCAGCAGTCGGCCGACAGGGCGTGAGACCCAGTACTTC; CDR3 protein: CASSRPTGRETQYF
V gene: TRBV10-3; clone size: NA; D gene: TRBD1; J gene: TRBJ2-1; CDR3 DNA: TGTGCCATCAGTGGGGACAGGGGGTTGAATGAGCAGTTCTTC; CDR3 protein: CAISGDRGLNEQFF
V gene: TRBV19; clone size: few; D gene: TRBD1; J gene: TRBJ2-7; CDR3 DNA: TGTGCCAGTAGTTTACGCGACAGGGCTCGAGAGCAGTACTTC; CDR3 protein: CASSLRDRAREQYF
V gene: TRBV2; clone size: few; D gene: NA; J gene: TRBJ2-2; CDR3 DNA: TGTGCCAGCAGTGGGAGACGGGGAGTCGTCGGGGAGCTGTTTTTT; CDR3 protein: CASSGRRGVVGELFF
V gene: TRBV27; clone size: few; D gene: NA; J gene: TRBJ2-2; CDR3 DNA: TGTGCCAGCAGTCCAGAGGCCGTAACCCTTACGGGTACCGGGGAGCTGTTTTTT; CDR3 protein: CASSPEAVTLTGTGELFF
V gene: TRBV7-9; clone size: NA; D gene: TRBD2; J gene: TRBJ2-7; CDR3 DNA: TGTGCCAGCAGCACCCCCGGACTAGCGGGTTACGAGCAGTACTTC; CDR3 protein: CASSTPGLAGYEQYF
V gene: TRBV5-4; clone size: few; D gene: NA; J gene: TRBJ2-2; CDR3 DNA: TGTGCCAGCAGCTTGGGTCGGGGGGCGTCCGGGGAGCTGTTTTTT; CDR3 protein: CASSLGRGASGELFF
V gene: TRBV6-4; clone size: few; D gene: NA; J gene: TRBJ1-6; CDR3 DNA: TGTGCCAGCAGTTTGACAGCATATAATTCACCCCTCCACTTT; CDR3 protein: CASSLTAYNSPLHF
V gene: TRBV10-2; clone size: few; D gene: TRBD2; J gene: TRBJ2-2; CDR3 DNA: TGCGCCAGCAGCGCCCTAGCGGGGGGAAACACCGGGGAGCTGTTTTTT; CDR3 protein: CASSALAGGNTGELFF
V gene: TRBV28; clone size: NA; D gene: TRBD1; J gene: TRBJ2-3; CDR3 DNA: TGTGCCAGCAGGACGACAGGGGTGGGTACGCAGTATTTT; CDR3 protein: CASRTTGVGTQYF
V gene: TRBV6-5; clone size: few; D gene: NA; J gene: TRBJ2-7; CDR3 DNA: TGTGCCAGCAGGATGACAGCTACCTACGAGCAGTACTTC; CDR3 protein: CASRMTATYEQYF
V gene: TRBV6-9; clone size: NA; D gene: NA; J gene: TRBJ1-3; CDR3 DNA: TGTGCCAGCAGTTCCCCCCGGGACTCTGGAAACACCATATATTTT; CDR3 protein: CASSSPRDSGNTIYF
V gene: TRBV19; clone size: NA; D gene: TRBD1; J gene: TRBJ2-5; CDR3 DNA: TGTGCCAGTACTGGGACAGGGAGAAGAGAGACCCAGTACTTC; CDR3 protein: CASTGTGRRETQYF
V gene: TRBV13; clone size: NA; D gene: NA; J gene: TRBJ2-3; CDR3 DNA: TGTGCCAGCAGCCTTGGGACTCCGCAGGCAGATACGCAGTATTTT; CDR3 protein: CASSLGTPQADTQYF
V gene: TRBV4-3; clone size: NA; D gene: TRBD1; J gene: TRBJ1-1; CDR3 DNA: TGCGCCAGCAGCCAAATACAGGGGCCTGAAGCTTTCTTT; CDR3 protein: CASSQIQGPEAFF
V gene: TRBV27; clone size: few; D gene: NA; J gene: TRBJ1-1; CDR3 DNA: TGTGCCAGCAGTCCGATGACAGGGAACACTGAAGCTTTCTTT; CDR3 protein: CASSPMTGNTEAFF
V gene: TRBV28; clone size: NA; D gene: NA; J gene: TRBJ1-1; CDR3 DNA: TGTGCCAGCAGTTTATTACAGATCAACACTGAAGCTTTCTTT; CDR3 protein: CASSLLQINTEAFF
V gene: TRBV5-4; clone size: NA; D gene: TRBD2; J gene: TRBJ2-1; CDR3 DNA: TGTGCCAGCAGCCTTAGCGGGGGCTCCTACAATGAGCAGTTCTTC; CDR3 protein: CASSLSGGSYNEQFF
V gene: TRBV15; clone size: NA; D gene: TRBD2; J gene: TRBJ2-5; CDR3 DNA: TGTGCCACCAGCAGATCCCCAAGAGCGGGGGGCTTAGAGACCCAGTACTTC; CDR3 protein: CATSRSPRAGGLETQYF